These 21 T cell receptor beta chains originate from one sample sequenced in a study of CD8 T cells in Susac syndrome. RNA totalling roughly 0.45 to 1 ug underwent reverse transcription with random hexamers. TCRdb analysed the immunoSEQ multiplex PCR reads with MiXCR anew, one entry per CDR3 protein. This table has about 200,000 distinct CDR3 sequences, over 85% appearing once. The specimen was CD4+ T cells from PBMCs. The origin of the receptors is a human donor in good health.

The genes are TRBV25-1 and TRBJ1-1, with 7 bases identical to TRBD1. CDR3 size: 14 residues. From germline, CDR1 is MGHDK and CDR2 SYGVNS. The junction had 4 bases not matched to a gene; V was cut back by 3 bases and J by 3 bases. CDR3 nucleotide sequence: TGTGCCAGCAGTGAGACAGGGCCGCACACTGAAGCTTTCTTT. Its protein product is CASSETGPHTEAFF.

This sequence joins TRBV20-1 and TRBJ2-1; 7 bases align to TRBD2. Looked up from germline, CDR1 is DFQATT and CDR2 is SNEGSKA (reference sequence). The CDR3 is 16 residues long. Trimming took 0 bases from V and 2 from J; bases not matched to a gene: 7. CDR3 sequence: CSARDPSGDPYNEQFF. DNA for the CDR3: TGCAGTGCTAGAGATCCCAGCGGGGACCCCTACAATGAGCAGTTCTTC.

The chain has TRBV24-1 and TRBJ2-2; D may be TRBD2 (7 bases). The germline V and J ends were trimmed by 3 bases and 1 base, with 17 bases remaining between them. Germline V gives CDR1 KGHDR, CDR2 SFDVKD. The length of the CDR3 is 18 residues. This CDR3 is CATSDISGRGRNTGELFF. CDR3 sequence (DNA): TGTGCCACCAGTGATATCTCCGGGCGGGGGCGGAACACCGGGGAGCTGTTTTTT.

The CDR3 nucleotides are TGCAGTGCTAGAGAACATGGGAATCAGCCCCAGCATTTT. Protein sequence: CSAREHGNQPQHF. The J gene is TRBJ1-5, the V gene TRBV20-1; no clear D. This CDR3 is built from 13 residues. Trimming shortened V by 0 bases and J by 4 bases, and 7 bases separated the two germline ends. Germline V CDR1 and CDR2: DFQATT, SNEGSKA (reference sequence).

This chain links TRBV5-1 with TRBJ2-1, with 8 bases matching TRBD1. The germline gives CDR1 SGHRS, CDR2 YFSETQ. CDR3 length: 16 residues. Trimming took 0 bases from V and 5 from J; bases not matched to a gene: 7. CDR3 in amino acids: CASSLAGQGANNEQFF. In DNA form, the CDR3 reads TGCGCCAGCAGCTTGGCCGGTCAGGGGGCAAACAATGAGCAGTTCTTC.

The chain joins TRBV29-1 to TRBJ2-1; unclear D gene. Per germline, CDR1 SQVTM and CDR2 ANQGSEA. V was clipped by 3 bases and J by 3 bases, with 6 bases between them. The CDR3 is 12 amino acids. This CDR3 is CSVDTHYNEQFF. The CDR3 DNA follows: TGCAGCGTTGACACTCACTACAATGAGCAGTTCTTC.

A single count supports this clonotype. The CDR3 nucleotides are TGCAGCGTTGGATCGGGAGACTATGGCTACACCTTC. It is translated as CSVGSGDYGYTF. The V gene is TRBV29-1, the J gene TRBJ1-2; D not resolved. The V gene's germline CDR1 is SQVTM and CDR2 ANQGSEA. The CDR3 covers 12 residues. V lost 4 bases, J lost 3 bases, and 9 bases lay in between.

This rearrangement joins TRBV20-1 to TRBJ2-1; unclear D gene. Per germline, CDR1 DFQATT and CDR2 SNEGSKA (reference sequence). V lost 3 bases and J lost 10, with 13 bases in between. The CDR3 runs 12 residues. This CDR3 is CSARVPPQEQFF. For the CDR3, the DNA is TGCAGTGCTAGGGTCCCACCTCAGGAGCAGTTCTTC.

This chain joins TRBV18 and TRBJ1-2; 7 positions match TRBD1. The CDR3 contains 14 residues. Losses at the gene ends were 2 bases for V and 3 bases for J; bases not matched to a gene: 3. CDR1 and CDR2 from the germline V gene are KGHSH and LQKENI. The CDR3 DNA sequence: TGTGCCAGCTCACCAGGGGACAGCTACTATGGCTACACCTTC. Its protein product is CASSPGDSYYGYTF.

This sequence joins TRBV12-3 or TRBV12-4 and TRBJ2-7; D possibly matches TRBD1 or TRBD2 (5 bases each). The CDR3 is 15 residues long. V lost 8 bases, J lost 0 bases, and 17 bases lay in between. The CDR3 sequence is CASCWGTASSYEQYF. The CDR3 DNA follows: TGTGCCAGCTGCTGGGGGACCGCAAGCTCCTACGAGCAGTACTTC.

The CDR3 region has the DNA TGTGCCAGCAGCTTGGCAGCCCAGGGACTAGCGGAAGAGACCCAGTACTTC. The encoded protein is CASSLAAQGLAEETQYF. The chain links TRBV5-6 to TRBJ2-5; 11 bases map to TRBD2. With V trimmed by 0 bases and J by 3 bases, 7 bases remained unmatched. The CDR3 covers 17 residues. The germline CDR1 and CDR2 sequences are SGHDT and YYEEEE.

This clonotype was detected a few times. The genes are TRBV7-9 and TRBJ2-3; D gene ambiguous. The CDR3 is 12 residues long. Germline CDR1 reads SEHNR; CDR2 reads FQNEAQ (reference sequence). With 4 bases removed from V and 4 bases from J, the gap between germline ends came to 6 bases. CDR3 sequence (DNA): TGTGCCAGCAGCTCTTTCTCAGATACGCAGTATTTT. Translating gives CASSSFSDTQYF.

This chain connects TRBV29-1 to TRBJ1-2; TRBD1 is a possible D gene (6 bases). The CDR3 totals 13 residues. The V and J ends lost 5 bases and 2 bases respectively, with 12 bases between them. CDR1 and CDR2 from the germline V gene are SQVTM and ANQGSEA. The CDR3 DNA reads as TGCAGCGTTAGGAGACAGGCGAACTATGGCTACACCTTC. Protein sequence: CSVRRQANYGYTF.

The chain joins TRBV12-3 or TRBV12-4 to TRBJ1-2, with 7 bases identical to TRBD1. Germline trimming cut 3 bases from V and 7 bases from J; bases unmatched to any gene: 5. The CDR3 covers 13 residues. DNA for the CDR3: TGTGCCAGCAGTTTTGCAGGGGGACGTGGCTACACCTTC. It specifies CASSFAGGRGYTF.

The J gene is TRBJ2-1, the V gene TRBV3-1; no definite D call. Germline CDR1 reads LGHDT; CDR2 reads YNNKEL (reference sequence). CDR3 length equals 13 residues. Trimming took off 0 bases at V and 9 bases at J, with 9 bases between the two ends. The CDR3 nucleotides read TGTGCCAGCAGCCAAGATGTGCACCCTGAGCAGTTCTTC. Translating gives CASSQDVHPEQFF.

The V call is TRBV6-2 or TRBV6-3, the J call TRBJ2-5; D remains unclear. Germline loops: CDR1 MNHEY, CDR2 SVGEGT. The CDR3 has 14 residues. The V end was cut by 2 bases, the J end by 4 bases, with 11 bases between. The CDR3 is CASSYIVYGETQYF. The DNA of the CDR3 is TGTGCCAGCAGTTACATTGTGTACGGAGAGACCCAGTACTTC.

This clonotype was observed once. The chain uses TRBV28 and TRBJ1-2; D is undetermined. CDR3 length: 12 amino acids. Germline loops: CDR1 MDHEN, CDR2 SYDVKM. V lost 7 bases and J 7 bases, leaving 13 bases between the germline ends. The CDR3 here is CASTKPEGGYTF. The CDR3 DNA follows: TGTGCCAGCACCAAGCCCGAGGGTGGCTACACCTTC.

The chain recombines TRBV4-1 with TRBJ1-4; D gene uncertain. The germline V gene encodes CDR1 MGHRA and CDR2 YSYEKL. The CDR3 spans 14 residues. Trimming pared 7 bases from V and 0 bases from J, leaving 9 bases between. CDR3 sequence reads: CASTNRATNEKLFF. Written as DNA, the CDR3 is TGCGCCAGCACGAATCGTGCAACTAATGAAAAACTGTTTTTT.

The gene calls are TRBV7-6 and TRBJ1-6, with D unresolved. The CDR3 runs 14 residues. V was clipped by 5 bases and J by 7 bases, with 12 bases between them. Germline CDR1 and CDR2: SGHVS and FNYEAQ. DNA for the CDR3: TGTGCCAGCAGCAGGGATTGGGGAAATTCACCCCTCCACTTT. Translated: CASSRDWGNSPLHF.

This clonotype was detected only a few times. This chain connects TRBV11-2 to TRBJ2-1, with D tentatively TRBD2 (5 bases). Germline loops: CDR1 SGHAT, CDR2 FQNNGV. Trimming removed 5 bases from V and 4 bases from J, with 15 bases in between. This CDR3 region has 15 residues. The CDR3 DNA sequence: TGTGCCAGCAGCATAGCCCCTCGGGGTTACAATGAGCAGTTCTTC. It codes for CASSIAPRGYNEQFF.

V gene TRBV20-1 combines with J gene TRBJ2-7; 7 nucleotides line up with TRBD2. Germline V gene sequence: CDR1 DFQATT, CDR2 SNEGSKA (reference sequence). The CDR3 sequence is 16 residues long. Trimming cost V 3 bases and J 2 bases; bases outside gene matches: 13. The CDR3 loop is CSASPHRRTSTYEQYV. The DNA of the CDR3 is TGCAGTGCTAGTCCGCACCGGAGGACTAGTACCTACGAGCAGTACGTC.